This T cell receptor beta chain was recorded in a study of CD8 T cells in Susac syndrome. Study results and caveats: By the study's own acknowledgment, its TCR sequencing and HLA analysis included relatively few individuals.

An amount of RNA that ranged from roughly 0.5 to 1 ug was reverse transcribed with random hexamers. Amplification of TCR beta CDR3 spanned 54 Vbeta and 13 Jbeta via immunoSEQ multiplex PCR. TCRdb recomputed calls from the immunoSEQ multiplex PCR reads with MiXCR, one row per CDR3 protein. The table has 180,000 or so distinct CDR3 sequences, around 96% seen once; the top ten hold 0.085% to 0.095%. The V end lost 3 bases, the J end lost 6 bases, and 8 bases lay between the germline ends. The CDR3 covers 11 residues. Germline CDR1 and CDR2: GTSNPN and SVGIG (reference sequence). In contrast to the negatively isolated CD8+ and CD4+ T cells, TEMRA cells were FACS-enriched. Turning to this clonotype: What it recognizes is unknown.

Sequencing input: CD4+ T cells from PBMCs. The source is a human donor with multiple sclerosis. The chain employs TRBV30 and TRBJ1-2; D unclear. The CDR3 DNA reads TGTGCCTGGAGGACGGTGGATGGCTACACCTTC. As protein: CAWRTVDGYTF.